The rows below give T cell receptor beta chains drawn from one sample of a study of shared clonotypes between healthy human individuals. Sequencing used immunoSEQ multiplex PCR; TCRdb keeps in-frame clones, though not all of them. The data contain about 2 million clones, roughly 94% of them seen just once; the ten biggest clones take up roughly 0.13%. Sequencing used naive CD4+ T cells sorted from blood. The source of these receptors is a man aged 18 to 29 in good health. The CDR3 runs from the conserved cysteine through the conserved F or W. The D gene is left open where the match is weak. Clone size is given for some rows only: seen once, a few or many times, or a class if the clone is expanded.

TRBV6-1,NA,TRBJ2-5,NA,TGTGCCAGCAGTGAAGCCGCCGGGGGCGCAGGGAGAGAGACCCAGTACTTC,CASSEAAGGAGRETQYF
TRBV6-5,once,TRBJ2-5,NA,TGTGCCAGCAGTTACTCGCGCGGCAGGGGACAAGAGACCCAGTACTTC,CASSYSRGRGQETQYF
TRBV10-1,NA,TRBJ2-3,NA,TGCGCCAGCAGTATTACACCGGACTACTCATCCGATACGCAGTATTTT,CASSITPDYSSDTQYF
TRBV25-1,NA,TRBJ2-5,TRBD1,TGTGCCAGCAGTGAGGCGGCAGGGGGCCGGGAGACCCAGTACTTC,CASSEAAGGRETQYF
TRBV10-3,NA,TRBJ1-2,NA,TGTGCCATCAGTGATCGTGTAGAGGGCTACACCTTC,CAISDRVEGYTF
TRBV7-9,NA,TRBJ1-1,TRBD1,TGTGCCAGCTCACAGGGGGACACTGAAGCTTTCTTT,CASSQGDTEAFF
TRBV5-6,NA,TRBJ1-4,NA,TGTGCCAGCAGCTTGCGAGGGATCACTAATGAAAAACTGTTTTTT,CASSLRGITNEKLFF
TRBV5-6,NA,TRBJ2-5,TRBD1,TGTGCCAGCAGCTTGAAAGTACAGGGGGCTTCGGAGACCCAGTACTTC,CASSLKVQGASETQYF
TRBV19,NA,TRBJ2-7,NA,TGTGCCAGTAGTATTGGTATCGACAGGACCTACGAGCAGTACTTC,CASSIGIDRTYEQYF
TRBV9,NA,TRBJ1-6,NA,TGTGCCAGCAGCCGCTCCCAGAGCTCCTATAATTCACCCCTCCACTTT,CASSRSQSSYNSPLHF
TRBV27,NA,TRBJ2-1,TRBD2,TGTGCCAGCAACCCATCCCCTTGGGCTAGCGGGGGCCCTTCTGGCAATGAGCAGTTCTTC,CASNPSPWASGGPSGNEQFF
TRBV5-6,NA,TRBJ1-1,NA,TGTGCCACCTCCGCGGGGCGCGTCACTGAAGCTTTCTTT,CATSAGRVTEAFF
TRBV6-5,NA,TRBJ1-2,NA,TGTGCCAGCAGGCCTCCGGGGCAGGGGTATGGCTACACCTTC,CASRPPGQGYGYTF
TRBV6-1,NA,TRBJ1-4,NA,TGTGCCAGCAGTGGACCTATGACGGCGTCAAATGAAAAACTGTTTTTT,CASSGPMTASNEKLFF
TRBV2,NA,TRBJ2-3,TRBD2,TGTGCCAGCAGTGTACTAGCGCCAGATACGCAGTATTTT,CASSVLAPDTQYF
TRBV2,NA,TRBJ2-2,NA,TGTGCCAGCAGTAGATCAGGGGCTTCGAACACCGGGGAGCTGTTTTTT,CASSRSGASNTGELFF
TRBV7-9,once,TRBJ1-6,NA,TGTGCCAGCAGCTTAGTTTGGAGGGAGGGGAATTCACCCCTCCACTTT,CASSLVWREGNSPLHF
TRBV30,NA,TRBJ2-4,TRBD2,TGTGCCTGGGGGGAGGGCAAAAGCATTCAGTACTTC,CAWGEGKSIQYF
TRBV30,NA,TRBJ2-3,NA,TGTGCCTGGTCAGACACAGATACGCAGTATTTT,CAWSDTDTQYF
TRBV5-1,NA,TRBJ2-1,NA,TGCGCCAGCAGCTTGGAGGCAGTCCAGACCTACAATGAGCAGTTCTTC,CASSLEAVQTYNEQFF
TRBV9,NA,TRBJ1-4,NA,TGTGCCAGCAGCGACAGACAGGAGCCTTACTTTGAAAAACTGTTTTTT,CASSDRQEPYFEKLFF
TRBV5-1,once,TRBJ2-7,TRBD2,TGCGCCAGCAGCCGAAACCACCCGGGACTAGCGGAATCCTACGAGCAGTACTTC,CASSRNHPGLAESYEQYF
TRBV6-5,NA,TRBJ1-2,NA,TGTGCCAGCAGTACCGATCTGAGCGGCTATGGCTACACCTTC,CASSTDLSGYGYTF
TRBV13,NA,TRBJ2-7,TRBD2,TGTGCCAGCAGCCCTCAAGCGGGGGGGCGCTACGAGCAGTACTTC,CASSPQAGGRYEQYF
TRBV27,NA,TRBJ2-7,NA,TGTGCCGGGGGGGGCGGGGTAACTCCTTACGAGCAGTACTTC,CAGGGGVTPYEQYF
TRBV18,NA,TRBJ1-2,NA,TGTGCCAGCTCACCACAAGGGTTCGATGGCTACACCTTC,CASSPQGFDGYTF
TRBV10-2,NA,TRBJ1-2,TRBD1,TGCGCCAGCAGTGAGACGGGGCAGGGGGCAAGGTATGGCTACACCTTC,CASSETGQGARYGYTF
TRBV11-3,NA,TRBJ2-1,NA,TGTGCCAGCAGCGATACTTATGGGGGGATAAACAATGAGCAGTTCTTC,CASSDTYGGINNEQFF
TRBV10-3,NA,TRBJ2-7,TRBD1,TGTGCCATCAGTTCCGGGACAGGCCCTACGGAGCAGTACTTC,CAISSGTGPTEQYF
TRBV7-5,once,TRBJ1-1,NA,TGTGCCTCCCAGGTGGTTTACCCTTTGAACACTGAAGCTTTCTTT,CASQVVYPLNTEAFF
TRBV28,NA,TRBJ2-7,TRBD2,TGTGCCAGCAGTTTACTAGCGGGGGGGATCTCCTACGAGCAGTACTTC,CASSLLAGGISYEQYF
TRBV6-1,NA,TRBJ1-1,NA,TGTGCCAGCACTATAGGGGACCCTAACACTGAAGCTTTCTTT,CASTIGDPNTEAFF
TRBV30,NA,TRBJ1-5,NA,TGTGCCTGGAGTGTAGGGAGGGGCGGAGGCAATCAGCCCCAGCATTTT,CAWSVGRGGGNQPQHF
TRBV7-6,NA,TRBJ2-3,TRBD2,TGTGCCAGCAGCTCCCTGGGACAGACTAGCGGTACGCAGTATTTT,CASSSLGQTSGTQYF
TRBV27,NA,TRBJ1-2,NA,TGTGCCAGCAGTTTATTAGGGCAGGGTAACTATGGCTACACCTTC,CASSLLGQGNYGYTF
TRBV19,NA,TRBJ2-7,NA,TGTGCCAGTAGTATGATTGGCGCACTCTCCTACGAGCAGTACTTC,CASSMIGALSYEQYF
TRBV9,NA,TRBJ2-1,NA,TGTGCCAGCGCGCTGAACAGCTTCACCTACAATGAGCAGTTCTTC,CASALNSFTYNEQFF
TRBV19,NA,TRBJ1-1,TRBD1,TGTGCCAGTAGTGCGGGGGGGACAGGCGGAATCTCGGGTCGAGCTTTCTTT,CASSAGGTGGISGRAFF
TRBV5-4,NA,TRBJ2-7,TRBD2,TGTGCCAGCAGCCCCCCTGGGGTAGCGGGAGGGCCCTCCGAGCAGTACTTC,CASSPPGVAGGPSEQYF
TRBV4-3,NA,TRBJ1-2,NA,TGCGCCAGCAGCCAAGATTCAGCCTTCAACTATGGCTACACCTTC,CASSQDSAFNYGYTF
TRBV7-9,NA,TRBJ2-1,TRBD2,TGTGCCAGCAGCCCAACTGGGCCTAGCGGGTACAATGAGCAGTTCTTC,CASSPTGPSGYNEQFF
TRBV4-1,NA,TRBJ2-5,NA,TGCGCCAGCAGCCAAGTCGGGACCCAGTACTTC,CASSQVGTQYF
TRBV5-1,NA,TRBJ2-1,NA,TGCGCCAGCAGCCCGGGACCATCATCGGTCAATGAGCAGTTCTTC,CASSPGPSSVNEQFF
TRBV6-1,NA,TRBJ2-1,NA,TGTGCCAGCAGTGGCTATGGAAAGCAGTTCTTC,CASSGYGKQFF
TRBV5-4,NA,TRBJ2-3,TRBD2,TGTGCCAGCAGCTTGCCTGGCGGGGGTACAGATACGCAGTATTTT,CASSLPGGGTDTQYF
TRBV6-5,NA,TRBJ1-1,NA,TGTGCCAGCAGGGAAAACACTGAAGCTTTCTTT,CASRENTEAFF
TRBV18,NA,TRBJ2-7,NA,TGTGCCAGCTCACCACTAACAGCCTACGAGCAGTACTTC,CASSPLTAYEQYF
TRBV4-2,NA,TRBJ2-1,NA,TGTGCCAGCAGCCAAGATCTAGGGAGCTCCTACAATGAGCAGTTCTTC,CASSQDLGSSYNEQFF
TRBV29-1,NA,TRBJ1-1,NA,TGCAGCGTTGAAGATTTGTTGGGTACTGAAGCTTTCTTT,CSVEDLLGTEAFF
TRBV7-9,NA,TRBJ2-1,TRBD1,TGTGCCAGCAGCTGGGACAGGGCCTACAATGAGCAGTTCTTC,CASSWDRAYNEQFF
TRBV9,NA,TRBJ2-5,TRBD1,TGTGCCAGCAGCGTGGACAGGGGAGAGACCCAGTACTTC,CASSVDRGETQYF
TRBV6-1,NA,TRBJ1-5,NA,TGTGCCAGCAAGGGAGGCCAGCCCCAGCATTTT,CASKGGQPQHF
TRBV18,NA,TRBJ1-6,NA,TGTGCCAGCTCACCAGGGGGCTCGACACCCCTCCACTTT,CASSPGGSTPLHF
TRBV2,NA,TRBJ1-4,NA,TGTGCCAGCAATCCGTCTTCGGGTGCGGGAAAGAAACTGTTTTTT,CASNPSSGAGKKLFF
TRBV6-5,NA,TRBJ1-1,TRBD1,TGTGCCAGCAGTTACTGGGGACAGGGAAGGAGGACTGAAGCTTTCTTT,CASSYWGQGRRTEAFF